These 16 T cell receptor beta chains were sequenced from one sample in a study of cytotoxic CD8 clonotypes in ibrutinib-treated CLL. The protocol was immunoSEQ multiplex PCR, while the TCRdb copy is restricted to in-frame clones and leaves out a portion. The profile shows fewer than 200,000 clones, under 85% of them singletons. This sample comprised PBMCs, obtained after 24 months of ibrutinib treatment. All receptors come from a human donor with chronic lymphocytic leukemia.

The chain uses TRBV11-2 and TRBJ1-3; D uncertain. CDR3 length: 14 amino acids. Per germline, CDR1 SGHAT and CDR2 FQNNGV. Trimming shortened V by 8 bases and J by 0 bases, and 11 bases separated the two germline ends. CDR3 nucleotide sequence: TGTGCCAGCTATAGACCGTCCTCTGGAAACACCATATATTTT. It encodes CASYRPSSGNTIYF.

The V gene is TRBV11-2, the J gene TRBJ1-1, with 8 bases that match TRBD1. Germline V gene lookup returns CDR1 SGHAT and CDR2 FQNNGV. The CDR3 has 14 residues. The trim removed 4 bases at V and 4 bases at J, leaving 5 bases unmatched. The CDR3 DNA follows: TGTGCCAGCAGCTCAGGGGGCTTGGGCACTGAAGCTTTCTTT. As protein: CASSSGGLGTEAFF.

As for this clone: Other DNA sequences in the sample encode the same CDR3. The chain carries TRBV7-2 and TRBJ2-5; 7 nucleotides align to TRBD2. J lost 5 bases, V lost 1 base, and 4 bases had no gene match. The germline gives CDR1 SGHTA, CDR2 FQGNSA. This CDR3 comprises 14 residues. CDR3: CASSLGAGYETQYF. DNA of the CDR3: TGTGCCAGCAGCTTAGGAGCGGGGTATGAGACCCAGTACTTC.

V is TRBV16 and J is TRBJ2-1; TRBD1 might be the D (5 bases). V lost 3 bases to trimming and J lost 6 bases, with 15 bases between them. CDR1 is KGHSY and CDR2 is FQNENV in the germline V gene. This CDR3 is 15 amino acids long. The CDR3 is CASSHPWGDSNEQFF. The CDR3 DNA reads TGTGCCAGCAGCCACCCTTGGGGCGACAGCAATGAGCAGTTCTTC.

The chain carries TRBV5-1 and TRBJ1-1, with 8 bases aligning to TRBD1. Germline V gene data show CDR1 as SGHRS and CDR2 as YFSETQ. The CDR3 consists of 16 residues. With V trimmed by 1 base and J by 1 base, 6 bases remained unmatched. CDR3 nucleotides: TGCGCCAGCAGCTTGTATTTTGGGACAGGGAACACTGAAGCTTTCTTT. This encodes CASSLYFGTGNTEAFF.

This chain connects TRBV2 to TRBJ2-5; a possible D gene is TRBD1 (5 bases). CDR3 length equals 17 residues. CDR1 is SNHLY, CDR2 FYNNEI, per germline. V was shortened by 4 bases and J by 2 bases, with 20 bases between the two germline ends. The chain's CDR3 is CASSADPNRRRQETQYF. The CDR3 nucleotides read TGTGCCAGCAGTGCAGACCCAAACAGGCGCCGACAAGAGACCCAGTACTTC.

This clone was seen just once. The chain carries TRBV7-2 and TRBJ2-1; D tentatively fits TRBD1 or TRBD2 (5 bases each). Trimming stripped 2 bases from V and 4 bases from J, with 12 bases between. The CDR3 runs to 15 residues. CDR1 SGHTA and CDR2 FQGNSA come from the germline V gene. The CDR3 loop is CASSLQGGQYNEQFF. For the CDR3, the DNA is TGTGCCAGCAGCTTACAGGGCGGGCAGTACAATGAGCAGTTCTTC.

Only a few counts were recorded for this clone. The chain has TRBV9 and TRBJ2-2; D might be TRBD1 (6 bases). The CDR3 runs 13 residues. Trimming cost V 3 bases and J 6 bases, with 9 bases left between them. CDR1 is SGDLS, CDR2 YYNGEE, per germline. The CDR3: CASSEQGAGELFF. In DNA, the CDR3 is TGTGCCAGCAGCGAACAGGGTGCCGGGGAGCTGTTTTTT.

The gene calls are TRBV7-2 and TRBJ2-1; 7 nucleotides match TRBD2. V lost 1 base to trimming and J lost 6 bases; unmatched junction nucleotides: 9. CDR1 and CDR2 from the germline V gene are SGHTA and FQGNSA. CDR3 size: 16 residues. CDR3 in DNA: TGTGCCAGCAGCTTAGTCATGGGAGGGCAGGGCAATGAGCAGTTCTTC. It encodes CASSLVMGGQGNEQFF.

This clone was counted a few times. The J gene is TRBJ2-7, the V gene TRBV7-2; 7 bases are shared with TRBD2. CDR1 and CDR2 from the germline V gene are SGHTA and FQGNSA. The trim removed 2 bases at V and 0 bases at J, leaving 10 bases unmatched. This CDR3 comprises 17 residues. This chain's CDR3 is CASSLRGTGTTSYEQYF. The CDR3 DNA sequence: TGTGCCAGCAGCTTACGGGGTACCGGGACTACCTCCTACGAGCAGTACTTC.

The chain has TRBV5-1 and TRBJ1-5, with TRBD1 as a possible D gene (6 bases). The CDR3 extends over 22 amino acids. Trimming took off 0 bases at V and 1 base at J, with 29 bases between the two ends. Germline V lookup: CDR1 SGHRS, CDR2 YFSETQ. Here the CDR3 reads CASSLVRWFTGNRAASNQPQHF. For the CDR3, the DNA is TGCGCCAGCAGCTTGGTTAGGTGGTTTACAGGGAACAGGGCTGCGAGCAATCAGCCCCAGCATTTT.

The chain is built from TRBV7-3 and TRBJ2-7; 8 bases line up with TRBD1. The J segment lost 2 bases and the V segment lost 2 bases, leaving 5 bases of the junction unmatched. This CDR3 has 15 residues. From germline, CDR1 is SGHTA and CDR2 FQGTGA. CDR3 loop: CASSLLPGGAYEQYF. The CDR3, as DNA: TGTGCCAGCAGCTTACTGCCAGGGGGCGCCTACGAGCAGTACTTC.

The CDR3 DNA reads TGTGCCAGCAGCTTAGGGCGAGGCAATCAGCCCCAGCATTTT. Translating it yields CASSLGRGNQPQHF. The genes are TRBV11-1 and TRBJ1-5; D gene unclear. In germline, CDR1 is SGHAT, CDR2 FQDESV (reference sequence). The CDR3 covers 14 residues. V was pared by 1 base and J by 2 bases, with 6 bases between.

V and J are TRBV6-5 and TRBJ1-1, with D possibly TRBD1 on 5 matching bases. The CDR3 contains 14 residues. Trimming cost V 5 bases and J 7 bases, with 17 bases left between them. Germline V gene data show CDR1 as MNHEY and CDR2 as SVGAGI. This CDR3 reads CASSQPQGAREAFF. The CDR3, as DNA: TGTGCCAGCAGTCAGCCCCAAGGGGCTCGTGAAGCTTTCTTT.

V is TRBV7-9 and J is TRBJ2-7; 11 bases are shared with TRBD2. CDR3 length: 16 amino acids. Germline V lookup: CDR1 SEHNR, CDR2 FQNEAQ (reference sequence). V shed 5 bases and J 5 bases; nucleotides not matched to a gene: 11. The CDR3 coding sequence is TGTGCCAGCAGCCCTCCGGGACTAGCGGAACGGCACGAGCAGTACTTC. It encodes CASSPPGLAERHEQYF.

The chain has TRBV7-3 and TRBJ2-3; TRBD2 aligns across 7 bases. The CDR3 runs to 15 residues. J lost 2 bases, V lost 1 base, and 3 bases had no gene match. CDR1 and CDR2 (germline): SGHTA, FQGTGA. The CDR3: CASSLNGRVTDTQYF. The CDR3 bases are TGTGCCAGCAGCTTAAATGGGAGGGTCACAGATACGCAGTATTTT. The entire variable domain, with the rest obtained from reference TRBV7-3 and TRBJ2-3, is as follows: GAGVSQTPSNKVTEKGKYVELRCDPISGHTALYWYRQSLGQGPEFLIYFQGTGAADDSGLPNDRFFAVRPEGSVSTLKIQRTERGDSAVYLCASSLNGRVTDTQYFGPGTRLTVL.